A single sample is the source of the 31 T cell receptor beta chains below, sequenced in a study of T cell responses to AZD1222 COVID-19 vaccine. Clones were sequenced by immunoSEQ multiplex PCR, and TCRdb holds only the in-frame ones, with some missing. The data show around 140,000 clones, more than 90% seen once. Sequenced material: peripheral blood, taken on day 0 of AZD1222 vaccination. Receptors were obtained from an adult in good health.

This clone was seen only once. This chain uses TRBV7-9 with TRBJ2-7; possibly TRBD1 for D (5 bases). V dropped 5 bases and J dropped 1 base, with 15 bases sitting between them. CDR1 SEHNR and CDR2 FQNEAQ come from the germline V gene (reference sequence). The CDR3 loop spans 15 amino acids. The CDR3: CASSPTPGLSYEQYF. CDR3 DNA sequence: TGTGCCAGCAGCCCCACCCCAGGGCTGTCCTACGAGCAGTACTTC.

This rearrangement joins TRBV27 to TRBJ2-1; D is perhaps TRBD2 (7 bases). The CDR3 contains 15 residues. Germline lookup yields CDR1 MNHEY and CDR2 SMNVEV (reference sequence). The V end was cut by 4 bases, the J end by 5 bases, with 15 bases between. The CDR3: CASSWGRGEDNEQFF. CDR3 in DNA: TGTGCCAGCAGTTGGGGGAGGGGGGAAGACAATGAGCAGTTCTTC.

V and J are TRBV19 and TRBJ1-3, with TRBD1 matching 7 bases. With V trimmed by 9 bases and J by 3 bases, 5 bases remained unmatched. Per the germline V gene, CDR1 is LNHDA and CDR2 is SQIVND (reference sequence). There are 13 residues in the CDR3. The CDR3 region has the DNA TGTGCCAGCGCCTGGGACAGTGGAAACACCATATATTTT. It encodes CASAWDSGNTIYF.

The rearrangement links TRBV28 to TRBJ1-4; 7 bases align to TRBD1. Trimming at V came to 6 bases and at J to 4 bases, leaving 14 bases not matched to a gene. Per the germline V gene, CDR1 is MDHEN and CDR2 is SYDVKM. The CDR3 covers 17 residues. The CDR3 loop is CASRAGGGGALNEKLFF. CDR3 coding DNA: TGTGCCAGCAGAGCAGGGGGAGGAGGTGCGCTTAATGAAAAACTGTTTTTT.

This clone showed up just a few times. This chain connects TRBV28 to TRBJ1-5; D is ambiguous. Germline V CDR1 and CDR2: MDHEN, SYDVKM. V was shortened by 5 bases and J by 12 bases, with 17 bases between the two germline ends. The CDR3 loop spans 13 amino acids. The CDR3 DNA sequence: TGTGCCAGCAGTCCTCCATCTACCGGGTACCAGCATTTT. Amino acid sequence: CASSPPSTGYQHF.

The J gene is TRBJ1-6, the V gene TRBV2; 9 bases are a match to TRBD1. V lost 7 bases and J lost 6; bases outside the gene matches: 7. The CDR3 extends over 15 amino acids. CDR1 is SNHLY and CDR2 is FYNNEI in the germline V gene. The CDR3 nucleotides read TGTGCCAGCAAAACAGGGGGCCTCCCTAATTCACCCCTCCACTTT. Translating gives CASKTGGLPNSPLHF.

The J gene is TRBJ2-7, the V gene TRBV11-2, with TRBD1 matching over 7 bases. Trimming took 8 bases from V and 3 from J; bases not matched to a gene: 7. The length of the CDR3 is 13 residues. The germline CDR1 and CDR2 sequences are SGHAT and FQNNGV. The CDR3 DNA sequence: TGTGCCAGCCGTTGGACAGGACACTACGAGCAGTACTTC. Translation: CASRWTGHYEQYF.

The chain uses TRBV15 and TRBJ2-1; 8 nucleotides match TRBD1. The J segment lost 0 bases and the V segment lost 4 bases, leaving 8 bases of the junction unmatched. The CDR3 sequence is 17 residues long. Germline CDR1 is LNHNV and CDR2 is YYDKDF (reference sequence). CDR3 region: CATSTRWTGSSYNEQFF. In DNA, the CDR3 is TGTGCCACCAGCACGCGTTGGACAGGGAGCTCCTACAATGAGCAGTTCTTC. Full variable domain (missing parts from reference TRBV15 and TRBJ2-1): DAMVIQNPRYQVTQFGKPVTLSCSQTLNHNVMYWYQQKSSQAPKLLFHYYDKDFNNEADTPDNFQSRRPNTSFCFLDIRSPGLGDTAMYLCATSTRWTGSSYNEQFFGPGTRLTVL.

CDR3 protein: CATSDYRDRGNIQYF. CDR3 in DNA: TGTGCCACCAGTGATTACCGGGACAGGGGGAACATTCAGTACTTC. V gene TRBV24-1 combines with J gene TRBJ2-4; 11 bases are a match to TRBD1. With V trimmed by 2 bases and J by 7 bases, 3 bases remained unmatched. CDR3 length equals 15 residues. Germline CDR1 reads KGHDR; CDR2 reads SFDVKD.

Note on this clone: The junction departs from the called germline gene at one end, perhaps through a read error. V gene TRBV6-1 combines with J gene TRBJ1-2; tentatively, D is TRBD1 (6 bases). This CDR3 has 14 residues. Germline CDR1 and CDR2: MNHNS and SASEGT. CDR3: CASSQAGGAFGYTF. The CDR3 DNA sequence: TGTGCCAGCAGTCAAGCGGGGGGCGCGTTTGGCTACACCTTC.

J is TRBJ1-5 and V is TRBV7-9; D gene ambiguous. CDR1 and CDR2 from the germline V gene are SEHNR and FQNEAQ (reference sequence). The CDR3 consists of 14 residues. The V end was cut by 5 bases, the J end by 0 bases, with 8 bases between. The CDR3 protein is CASSHKNSNQPQHF. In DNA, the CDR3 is TGTGCCAGCAGCCATAAGAATAGCAATCAGCCCCAGCATTTT.

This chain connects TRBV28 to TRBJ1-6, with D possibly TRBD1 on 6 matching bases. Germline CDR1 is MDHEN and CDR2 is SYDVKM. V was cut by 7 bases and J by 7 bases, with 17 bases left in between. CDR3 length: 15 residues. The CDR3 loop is CASILGQMVNSPLHF. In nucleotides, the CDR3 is TGTGCCAGCATCCTAGGACAGATGGTAAATTCACCCCTCCACTTT.

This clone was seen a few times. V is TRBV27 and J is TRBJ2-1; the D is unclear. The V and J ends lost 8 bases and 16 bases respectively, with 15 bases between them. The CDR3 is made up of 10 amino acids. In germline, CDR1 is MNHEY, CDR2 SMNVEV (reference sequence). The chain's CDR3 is CASPSRHRFF. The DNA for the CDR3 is TGTGCCAGCCCCTCCAGACATCGTTTCTTC.

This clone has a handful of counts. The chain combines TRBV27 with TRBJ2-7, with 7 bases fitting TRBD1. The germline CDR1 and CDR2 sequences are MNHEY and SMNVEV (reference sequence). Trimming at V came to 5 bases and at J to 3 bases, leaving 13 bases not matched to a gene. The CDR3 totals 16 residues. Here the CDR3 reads CASSLKWDSLYYEQYF. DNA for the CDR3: TGTGCCAGCAGTCTGAAGTGGGACAGTTTATACTACGAGCAGTACTTC.

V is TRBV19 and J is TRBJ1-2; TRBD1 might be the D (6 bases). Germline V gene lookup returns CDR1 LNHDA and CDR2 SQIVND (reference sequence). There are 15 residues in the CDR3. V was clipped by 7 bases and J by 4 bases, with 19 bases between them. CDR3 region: CASTPDRLAGYGYTF. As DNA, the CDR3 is TGTGCCAGTACCCCGGACAGATTGGCGGGCTATGGCTACACCTTC.

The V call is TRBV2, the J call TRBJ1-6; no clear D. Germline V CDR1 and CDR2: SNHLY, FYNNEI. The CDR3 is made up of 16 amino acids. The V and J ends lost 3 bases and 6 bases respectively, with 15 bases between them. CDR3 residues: CASSERTAGSNSPLHF. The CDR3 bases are TGTGCCAGCAGTGAGAGAACAGCAGGATCTAATTCACCCCTCCACTTT.

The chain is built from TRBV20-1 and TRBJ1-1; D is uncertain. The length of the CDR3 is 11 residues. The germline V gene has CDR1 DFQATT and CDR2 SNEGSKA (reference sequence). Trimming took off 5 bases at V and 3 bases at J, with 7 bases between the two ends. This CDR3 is CSAGRDTEAFF. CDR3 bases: TGCAGTGCTGGAAGGGACACTGAAGCTTTCTTT.

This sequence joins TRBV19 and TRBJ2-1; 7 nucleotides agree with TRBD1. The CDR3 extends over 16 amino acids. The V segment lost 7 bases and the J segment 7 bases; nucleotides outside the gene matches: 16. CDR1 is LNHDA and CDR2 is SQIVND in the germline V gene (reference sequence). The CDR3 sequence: CASKMDKGALMNEQFF. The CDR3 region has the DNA TGTGCCAGTAAGATGGATAAGGGGGCGCTTATGAATGAGCAGTTCTTC.

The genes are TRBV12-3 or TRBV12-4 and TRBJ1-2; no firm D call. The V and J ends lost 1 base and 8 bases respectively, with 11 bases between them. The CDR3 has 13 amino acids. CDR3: CASSLGQRSGYTF. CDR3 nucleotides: TGTGCCAGCAGTTTAGGGCAGAGGAGCGGCTACACCTTC.

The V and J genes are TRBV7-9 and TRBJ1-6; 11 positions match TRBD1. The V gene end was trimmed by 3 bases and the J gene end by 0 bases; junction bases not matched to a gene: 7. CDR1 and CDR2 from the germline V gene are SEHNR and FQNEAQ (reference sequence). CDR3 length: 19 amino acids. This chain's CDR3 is CASSFSTGTGGSYNSPLHF. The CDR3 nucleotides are TGTGCCAGCAGCTTCAGTACCGGGACAGGGGGCTCCTATAATTCACCCCTCCACTTT.

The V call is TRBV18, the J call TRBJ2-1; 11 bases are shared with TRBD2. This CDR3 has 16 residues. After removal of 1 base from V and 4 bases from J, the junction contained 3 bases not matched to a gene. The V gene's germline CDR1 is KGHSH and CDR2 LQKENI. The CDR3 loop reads CASSPRGLAVYNEQFF. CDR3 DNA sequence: TGTGCCAGCTCACCACGGGGACTAGCGGTTTACAATGAGCAGTTCTTC.

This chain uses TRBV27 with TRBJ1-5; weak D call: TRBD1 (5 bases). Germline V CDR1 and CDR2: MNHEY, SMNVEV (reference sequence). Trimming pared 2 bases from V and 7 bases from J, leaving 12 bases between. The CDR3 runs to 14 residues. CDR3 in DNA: TGTGCCAGCAGTTTAAGGGGAAGCCCCCAGCCCCAGCATTTT. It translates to CASSLRGSPQPQHF.

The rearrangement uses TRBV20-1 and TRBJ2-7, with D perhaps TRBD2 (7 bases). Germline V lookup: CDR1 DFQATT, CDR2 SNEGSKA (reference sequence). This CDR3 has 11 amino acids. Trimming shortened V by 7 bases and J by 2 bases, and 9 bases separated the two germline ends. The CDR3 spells CSGGGPYEQYF. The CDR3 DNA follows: TGCAGTGGGGGGGGCCCCTACGAGCAGTACTTC.

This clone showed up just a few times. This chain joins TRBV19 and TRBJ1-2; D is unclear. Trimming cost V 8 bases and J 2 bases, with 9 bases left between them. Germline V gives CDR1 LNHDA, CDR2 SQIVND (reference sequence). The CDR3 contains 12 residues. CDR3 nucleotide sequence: TGTGCCAGTTCGGCTGCGAACTATGGCTACACCTTC. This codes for CASSAANYGYTF.

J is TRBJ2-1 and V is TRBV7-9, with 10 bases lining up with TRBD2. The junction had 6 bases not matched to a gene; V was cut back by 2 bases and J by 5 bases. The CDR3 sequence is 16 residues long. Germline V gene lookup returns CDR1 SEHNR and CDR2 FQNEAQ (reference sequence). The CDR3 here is CASSLPGTSVNNEQFF. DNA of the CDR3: TGTGCCAGCAGCTTACCCGGGACTAGCGTAAACAATGAGCAGTTCTTC. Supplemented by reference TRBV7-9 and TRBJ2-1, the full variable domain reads DTGVSQNPRHKITKRGQNVTFRCDPISEHNRLYWYRQTLGQGPEFLTYFQNEAQLEKSRLLSDRFSAERPKGSFSTLEIQRTEQGDSAMYLCASSLPGTSVNNEQFFGPGTRLTVL.

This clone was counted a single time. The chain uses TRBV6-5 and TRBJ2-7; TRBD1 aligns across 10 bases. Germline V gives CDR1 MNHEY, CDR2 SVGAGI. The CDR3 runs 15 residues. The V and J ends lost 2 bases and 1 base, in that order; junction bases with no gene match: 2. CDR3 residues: CASSYGQGVSYEQYF. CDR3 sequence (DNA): TGTGCCAGCAGTTACGGACAGGGGGTTTCCTACGAGCAGTACTTC.

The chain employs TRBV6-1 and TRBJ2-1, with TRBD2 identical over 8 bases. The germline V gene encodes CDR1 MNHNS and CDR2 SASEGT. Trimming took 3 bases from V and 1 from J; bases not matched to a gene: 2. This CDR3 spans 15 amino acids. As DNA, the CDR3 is TGTGCCAGCAGTGAGCGGGAGGCGTCCTACAATGAGCAGTTCTTC. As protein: CASSEREASYNEQFF.

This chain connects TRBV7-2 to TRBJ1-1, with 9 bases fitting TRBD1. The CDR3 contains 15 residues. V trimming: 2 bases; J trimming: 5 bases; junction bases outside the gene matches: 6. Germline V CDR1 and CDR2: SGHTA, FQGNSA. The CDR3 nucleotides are TGTGCCAGCAGCTTATCGGGACAGGGAGGAACTGAAGCTTTCTTT. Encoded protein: CASSLSGQGGTEAFF.

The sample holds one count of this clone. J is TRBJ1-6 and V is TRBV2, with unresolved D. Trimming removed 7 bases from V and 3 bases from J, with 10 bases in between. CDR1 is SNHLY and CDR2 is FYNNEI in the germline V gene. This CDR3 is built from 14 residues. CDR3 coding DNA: TGTGCCAGCACTCAGGCAGTCTATAATTCACCCCTCCACTTT. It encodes CASTQAVYNSPLHF.

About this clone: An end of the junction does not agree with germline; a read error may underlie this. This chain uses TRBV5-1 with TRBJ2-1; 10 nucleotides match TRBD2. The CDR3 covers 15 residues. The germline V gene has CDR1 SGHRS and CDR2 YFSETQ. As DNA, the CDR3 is TGCGCCAGCAGCTTGGCTCTAGCGGGAGAGGGGCCCGAGGTCTTC. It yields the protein CASSLALAGEGPEVF.

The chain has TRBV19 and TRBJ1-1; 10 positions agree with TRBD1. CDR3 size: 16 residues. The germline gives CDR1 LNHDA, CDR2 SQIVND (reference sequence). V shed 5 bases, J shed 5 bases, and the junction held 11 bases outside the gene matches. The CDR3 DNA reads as TGTGCCAGTAGTCCCCCCGGGACAGGGGTTAGGACTGAAGCTTTCTTT. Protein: CASSPPGTGVRTEAFF.